This T cell receptor beta chain is from a study of blood T cell repertoires in COVID-19. The trim removed 5 bases at V and 0 bases at J, leaving 2 bases unmatched. Germline CDR1 SGHTS, CDR2 YDEGEE. The CDR3 is made up of 14 amino acids. Original handling: Amplification of reference gene primers was used by the study to estimate nucleated cell counts. Sequencing used immunoSEQ multiplex PCR; TCRdb keeps in-frame clones, though not all of them. That table furnishes V, J and clone size, whereas the DNA furnished D and trimming. The data hold hundreds of thousands of clones, with 88% observed a single time. Participants were aged roughly 18 to 90 years, lived in 20 to 30 US areas, and enrolled virtually. Cohorts were assigned according to the clinical history that participants reported. Before being deemed recovered, Cohort 3 donors had two negative PCRs, clearance, or symptom resolution. A single count supports this clone.

Sequencing was carried out using PBMCs or T cells enriched from blood (not recorded which). This receptor was identified in a woman between 50 and 59 years old who had recovered from COVID-19. V gene TRBV5-8 combines with J gene TRBJ2-3; TRBD2 agrees at 8 bases. CDR3 sequence: CASRQRGSTDTQYF. In DNA form, the CDR3 reads TGTGCCAGCAGGCAGCGGGGGAGCACAGATACGCAGTATTTT. The full variable domain, rest sourced from reference TRBV5-8 and TRBJ2-3, is EAGVTQSPTHLIKTRGQQATLRCSPISGHTSVYWYQQALGLGLQFLLWYDEGEERNRGNFPPRFSGRQFPNYSSELNVNALELEDSALYLCASRQRGSTDTQYFGPGTRLTVL.